This T cell receptor beta chain was captured by sequencing in a study of regulatory T cells in long-lasting Graves disease. This clonotype showed up many times. Documented time point: persistent/refractory GD, antithyroid drugs over 5 years with positive TRAb. With RNA extracted from PBMCs as input, the TCR library was made. The TCR beta library used iRepertoire HTBI primers with Arm-PCR amplification of CDR3. TCRdb itself ran the multiplex PCR reads through MiXCR, one entry per CDR3 protein. The sample lists 350,000 to 450,000 distinct CDR3 sequences, approximately 22% occurring once. This receptor was taken from a female donor with Graves disease. The specimen comprised peripheral blood mononuclear cells (PBMCs), sampled when the disease was refractory, from a patient treated with antithyroid drugs.

CDR3 DNA: TGTGCCAGCTCACCACCACTAGCGGGTAGTGAGACCCAGTACTTC. Translation: CASSPPLAGSETQYF. This chain joins TRBV18 and TRBJ2-5; 9 bases match TRBD2. CDR3 length: 15 amino acids. V gave up 0 bases and J gave up 5 bases; unmatched junction bases: 4. Germline CDR1 is KGHSH and CDR2 is LQKENI.